This T cell receptor beta chain is drawn from a study of blood T cell repertoires in COVID-19. The overall study: T cells, B-cell-depleted T cells, or PBMCs supplied cDNA or gDNA.

This table comes from immunoSEQ multiplex PCR, and its TCRdb copy is limited to in-frame clones, with some not included. The sample includes roughly 220,000 clones, around 90% of them seen just once. Participants' reported clinical history set cohort assignment. The sequence was obtained from a man aged 25 to 45 who had been exposed to COVID-19. Sample: PBMCs or T cells enriched from blood (not recorded which).

The CDR3: CAITPGQGFPEQFF. CDR3 nucleotide sequence: TGTGCCATCACCCCGGGACAGGGGTTTCCTGAGCAGTTCTTC. The V call is TRBV10-3, the J call TRBJ2-1; 10 nucleotides align to TRBD1. The CDR3 loop spans 14 amino acids. V lost 7 bases to trimming and J lost 9 bases; unmatched junction nucleotides: 9. Germline CDR1 is ENHRY and CDR2 is SYGVKD.